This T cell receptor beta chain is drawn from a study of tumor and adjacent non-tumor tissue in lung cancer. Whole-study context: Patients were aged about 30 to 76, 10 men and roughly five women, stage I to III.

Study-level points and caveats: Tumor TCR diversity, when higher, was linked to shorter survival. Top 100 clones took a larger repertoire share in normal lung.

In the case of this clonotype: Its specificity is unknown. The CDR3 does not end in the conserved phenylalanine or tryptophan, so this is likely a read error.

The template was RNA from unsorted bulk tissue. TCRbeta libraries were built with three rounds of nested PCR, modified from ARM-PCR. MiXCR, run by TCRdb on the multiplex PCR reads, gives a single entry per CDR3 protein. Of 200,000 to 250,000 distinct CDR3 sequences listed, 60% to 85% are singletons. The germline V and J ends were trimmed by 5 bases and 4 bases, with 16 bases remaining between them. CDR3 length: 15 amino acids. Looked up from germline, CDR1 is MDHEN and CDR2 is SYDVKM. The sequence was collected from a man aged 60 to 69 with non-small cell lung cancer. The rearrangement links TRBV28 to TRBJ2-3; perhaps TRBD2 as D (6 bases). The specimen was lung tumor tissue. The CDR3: CASSHAGGGADTQYL. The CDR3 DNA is TGTGCCAGCAGTCACGCTGGGGGAGGCGCAGATACGCAGTATCTT.